Below, 27 T cell receptor beta chains from the same sample are listed, as sequenced in a study of regulatory T cells in long-lasting Graves disease. Time point noted: newly diagnosed GD, antithyroid drugs for less than 3 months. With RNA extracted from PBMCs as input, the TCR library was made. According to the study, TCR beta libraries were built with iRepertoire HTBI primers and CDR3-region Arm-PCR. TCRdb analysed the multiplex PCR reads with MiXCR anew, one entry per CDR3 protein. The table includes hundreds of thousands of distinct CDR3 sequences, 16% detected once. Another study also made use of these data, one on T cells in Graves' hyperthyroidism and ophthalmopathy.

Sequenced here: peripheral blood mononuclear cells (PBMCs), sampled at new diagnosis, from a patient treated with antithyroid drugs. These TCRs come from a woman in her forties or fifties with Graves disease.

This clonotype came up many times. The chain has TRBV6-2 or TRBV6-3 and TRBJ2-5; 12 nucleotides match TRBD1. Germline assignment: CDR1 MNHEY and CDR2 SVGEGT. Trimming took 8 bases from V and 5 from J; bases not matched to a gene: 12. There are 16 residues in the CDR3. DNA of the CDR3: TGTGCCAGCGGAACCCGGGACAGGGGGCGATGGGAGACCCAGTACTTC. Amino acid sequence: CASGTRDRGRWETQYF.

For this clonotype: An end of the junction does not agree with germline; a read error may underlie this. The chain recombines TRBV24-1 with TRBJ1-4; the D is unclear. Germline-derived CDR1 and CDR2 are KGHDR and SFDVKD. There are 15 residues in the CDR3. The CDR3 DNA reads TGTGCCATCAGTGATTCAAGGGCCCTTAATGAAAAACTGTTTTTT. Its protein product is CAISDSRALNEKLFF.

This clonotype was counted between two and nine times. Here the CDR3 reads CSVEAGRTDTQYF. The CDR3 DNA reads as TGCAGCGTTGAGGCAGGCCGCACAGATACGCAGTATTTT. The chain is built from TRBV29-1 and TRBJ2-3; D gene uncertain. Germline V gives CDR1 SQVTM, CDR2 ANQGSEA. This CDR3 is built from 13 residues. Trimming stripped 3 bases from V and 1 base from J, with 8 bases between.

Turning to this clonotype: This may stem from a read error, because a much larger clone lies one nucleotide away. This rearrangement joins TRBV12-3 or TRBV12-4 to TRBJ2-3; maybe TRBD2 (5 bases). The CDR3 loop spans 15 amino acids. The chain's CDR3 is CASSLGVGSTDTRYF. CDR3 bases: TGTGCCAGCAGTTTGGGTGTAGGGAGCACAGATACGCGGTATTTT.

This clonotype was detected many times. This chain joins TRBV3-1 and TRBJ1-2; D uncertain. The germline V and J ends were trimmed by 0 bases and 8 bases, with 10 bases remaining between them. Looked up from germline, CDR1 is LGHDT and CDR2 is YNNKEL (reference sequence). The CDR3 sequence is 13 residues long. Here the CDR3 reads CASSQEAGKGYTF. CDR3 coding DNA: TGTGCCAGCAGCCAAGAAGCGGGGAAAGGCTACACCTTC. The full variable domain, rest sourced from reference TRBV3-1 and TRBJ1-2, is DTAVSQTPKYLVTQMGNDKSIKCEQNLGHDTMYWYKQDSKKFLKIMFSYNNKELIINETVPNRFSPKSPDKAHLNLHINSLELGDSAVYFCASSQEAGKGYTFGSGTRLTVV.

This clonotype showed up many times. The chain combines TRBV20-1 with TRBJ2-5; maybe TRBD1 (6 bases). This CDR3 comprises 15 residues. Germline-derived CDR1 and CDR2 are DFQATT and SNEGSKA (reference sequence). V gave up 2 bases and J gave up 4 bases, with 17 bases separating them. The CDR3 coding sequence is TGCAGTGCTAGAAGGGGGTCCTCGATAGGAGAGACCCAGTACTTC. This translates into CSARRGSSIGETQYF.

This clonotype was found many times. This sequence joins TRBV11-2 and TRBJ1-5; D unclear. CDR3 size: 13 residues. From germline, CDR1 is SGHAT and CDR2 FQNNGV. The V end lost 3 bases, the J end lost 5 bases, and 8 bases lay between the germline ends. In DNA, the CDR3 is TGTGCCAGCAGCTTGATACTGGATCAGCCCCAGCATTTT. Residues: CASSLILDQPQHF.

This clonotype was seen only a few times. The gene calls are TRBV12-3 or TRBV12-4 and TRBJ2-7, with 8 bases identical to TRBD1. There are 13 residues in the CDR3. The trim removed 10 bases at V and 4 bases at J, leaving 9 bases unmatched. This chain's CDR3 is CATSVTGDYEQYF. The DNA of the CDR3 is TGTGCCACCTCCGTGACAGGGGATTACGAGCAGTACTTC.

Details on this clonotype: Just one base apart from a much larger clone, this may be a read error. This chain joins TRBV6-1 and TRBJ2-2; 9 bases line up with TRBD1. CDR1 is MNHNS and CDR2 is SASEGT in the germline V gene. CDR3 length equals 12 residues. V dropped 9 bases and J dropped 7; count of bases not matched to a gene: 3. The CDR3 loop is CASRQGVGELFF. CDR3 bases: TGTGCCAGTAGACAGGGGGTCGGGGAGCTGTTTTTT.

As regards this clonotype: One base away lies a much larger clone, so this may be a sequencing read error. This rearrangement joins TRBV12-3 or TRBV12-4 to TRBJ1-1; 9 bases are shared with TRBD1. This CDR3 is built from 13 residues. CDR3 region: CVSSLARDRAPFF. Here the CDR3 DNA reads TGTGTCAGCAGTTTAGCGCGGGACAGGGCACCTTTCTTT.

This clonotype occurred many times. The chain couples TRBV20-1 to TRBJ2-7; 7 nucleotides match TRBD1. Germline CDR1 DFQATT, CDR2 SNEGSKA (reference sequence). The trim removed 5 bases at V and 3 bases at J, leaving 7 bases unmatched. The CDR3 contains 13 residues. The DNA for the CDR3 is TGCAGTGCTGTATCGGGACAGAACTACGAGCAGTACTTC. Its protein product is CSAVSGQNYEQYF.

This clonotype was picked up many times. The chain carries TRBV7-6 and TRBJ1-2; 10 bases align to TRBD1. The CDR3 runs to 15 residues. Per germline, CDR1 SGHVS and CDR2 FNYEAQ. Trimming at V came to 1 base and at J to 4 bases, leaving 3 bases not matched to a gene. In DNA, the CDR3 is TGTGCCAGCAGCTTAGGGGGACAGGGGAGCTATGGCTACACCTTC. Residues: CASSLGGQGSYGYTF.

Only a few counts were recorded for this clonotype. V gene TRBV4-1 combines with J gene TRBJ2-4; a possible D gene is TRBD1 (5 bases). Germline CDR1 reads MGHRA; CDR2 reads YSYEKL. The CDR3 loop spans 15 amino acids. With 3 bases removed from V and 6 bases from J, the gap between germline ends came to 15 bases. Written as DNA, the CDR3 is TGCGCCAGCAGCCACCAGGGCGCAGGGCGAAACATTCAGTACTTC. Protein product: CASSHQGAGRNIQYF.

The J gene is TRBJ1-5, the V gene TRBV20-1, with 9 bases lining up with TRBD1. Germline CDR1 is DFQATT and CDR2 is SNEGSKA (reference sequence). The CDR3 contains 14 residues. V dropped 3 bases and J dropped 3; count of bases not matched to a gene: 3. The CDR3 is CSASRQGVNQPQHF. The DNA of the CDR3 is TGCAGTGCTAGTAGACAGGGGGTCAATCAGCCCCAGCATTTT.

This clonotype was observed many times. The V gene is TRBV7-8, the J gene TRBJ1-5; the D gene is possibly TRBD1 (6 bases). In germline, CDR1 is SGHVS, CDR2 FQNEAQ. Trimming stripped 7 bases from V and 3 bases from J, with 19 bases between. The CDR3 runs 16 residues. The CDR3 region is CASKEGGPSVNQPQHF. The CDR3 bases are TGTGCCAGCAAAGAGGGGGGCCCATCGGTCAATCAGCCCCAGCATTTT. Drawing the rest from reference TRBV7-8 and TRBJ1-5, the complete variable domain is GAGVSQSPRYKVAKRGQDVALRCDPISGHVSLFWYQQALGQGPEFLTYFQNEAQLDKSGLPSDRFFAERPEGSVSTLKIQRTQQEDSAVYLCASKEGGPSVNQPQHFGDGTRLSIL.

This clonotype was found a few times. The rearrangement links TRBV28 to TRBJ1-4; a possible D gene is TRBD1 (5 bases). The V and J ends lost 2 bases and 8 bases respectively, with 12 bases between them. The length of the CDR3 is 14 residues. Germline loops: CDR1 MDHEN, CDR2 SYDVKM. This chain's CDR3 is CASSLQGQAEKLFF. The CDR3 coding sequence is TGTGCCAGCAGTTTACAGGGTCAGGCGGAAAAACTGTTTTTT.

This clonotype has a count of ten or more. The rearrangement uses TRBV28 and TRBJ2-7; no firm D call. The V end was cut by 3 bases, the J end by 2 bases, with 8 bases between. This CDR3 is 13 amino acids long. Germline V gene lookup returns CDR1 MDHEN and CDR2 SYDVKM. This CDR3 is CASSFHITYEQYF. In DNA, the CDR3 is TGTGCCAGCAGTTTTCACATCACCTACGAGCAGTACTTC.

The table lists this clonotype with many counts. The chain combines TRBV18 with TRBJ2-3, with D perhaps TRBD2 (6 bases). Trimming shortened V by 4 bases and J by 0 bases, and 11 bases separated the two germline ends. CDR1 is KGHSH and CDR2 is LQKENI in the germline V gene. The length of the CDR3 is 15 residues. The CDR3 loop reads CASSRDFLSTDTQYF. The CDR3 DNA reads as TGTGCCAGCTCACGGGACTTTTTAAGCACAGATACGCAGTATTTT.

There are many counts of this clonotype. The CDR3 is CASTPGPGGFGYTF. The CDR3 DNA sequence: TGTGCCAGCACCCCCGGGCCAGGGGGATTTGGCTACACCTTC. The rearrangement joins TRBV2 to TRBJ1-2, with 7 nucleotides matching TRBD1. The length of the CDR3 is 14 residues. Germline values: CDR1 SNHLY, CDR2 FYNNEI. Trimming took 7 bases from V and 7 from J; bases not matched to a gene: 12.

This chain joins TRBV19 and TRBJ1-1; D is unresolved. Between the trimmed V and J ends, which lost 3 bases and 1 base, there was a span of 9 bases. The CDR3 extends over 14 amino acids. Germline V CDR1 and CDR2: LNHDA, SQIVND (reference sequence). CDR3 bases: TGTGCCAGTAGTATGGTGTTGGGGAACACTGAAGCTTTCTTT. Amino acids: CASSMVLGNTEAFF.

Many counts were recorded for this clonotype. The V and J genes are TRBV12-5 and TRBJ1-1; 9 positions agree with TRBD1. Trimming at V came to 6 bases and at J to 5 bases, leaving 7 bases not matched to a gene. This CDR3 region has 14 residues. Per the germline V gene, CDR1 is LGHNT and CDR2 is FRNRAP. This CDR3 is CASGRQGVDTEAFF. The CDR3 DNA reads as TGTGCTAGTGGGCGACAGGGGGTGGATACTGAAGCTTTCTTT.

The chain combines TRBV9 with TRBJ1-1; D is uncertain. The ends were cut back, 3 bases at V and 3 bases at J, with 9 bases in the middle. CDR3 length equals 13 residues. Germline CDR1 and CDR2: SGDLS and YYNGEE. The CDR3 loop reads CASSEVPDTEAFF. CDR3 nucleotide sequence: TGTGCCAGCAGCGAGGTGCCTGACACTGAAGCTTTCTTT.

This clonotype was seen at least ten times. The V gene is TRBV6-1, the J gene TRBJ1-4; the D gene is possibly TRBD1 (5 bases). Germline-derived CDR1 and CDR2 are MNHNS and SASEGT. Deletions cut 8 bases from V and 4 bases from J, with 14 bases between. The CDR3 runs 14 residues. CDR3 protein: CASAQEAFNEKLFF. The CDR3 region has the DNA TGTGCCAGCGCACAGGAGGCCTTTAATGAAAAACTGTTTTTT.

V is TRBV6-2 or TRBV6-3 and J is TRBJ2-7, with TRBD1 matching over 10 bases. J gave up 4 bases and V 10 bases, and 7 bases lay outside the gene matches. Germline V gives CDR1 MNHEY, CDR2 SVGEGT. The CDR3 runs to 13 residues. The CDR3 is CATTRDRGYEQYF. The CDR3 region has the DNA TGTGCCACTACCCGGGACAGGGGATACGAGCAGTACTTC.

This clonotype was picked up many times. The chain links TRBV11-2 to TRBJ2-7, with 10 bases that match TRBD2. Trimming took 0 bases from V and 0 from J; bases not matched to a gene: 8. Germline values: CDR1 SGHAT, CDR2 FQNNGV. CDR3 length: 18 amino acids. The CDR3 DNA reads as TGTGCCAGCAGCTTAGATGGAAGCGGGGGGGGCACCTCCTACGAGCAGTACTTC. This translates into CASSLDGSGGGTSYEQYF.

In its sample, this clonotype was seen many times. This chain joins TRBV6-2 or TRBV6-3 and TRBJ2-5, with 8 bases lining up with TRBD1. The CDR3 totals 16 residues. V trimming: 5 bases; J trimming: 2 bases; junction bases outside the gene matches: 10. Germline CDR1 is MNHEY and CDR2 is SVGEGT. DNA of the CDR3: TGTGCCAGCAGTGAATACTGGACAGGGTCACAAGAGACCCAGTACTTC. It specifies CASSEYWTGSQETQYF.

The gene calls are TRBV19 and TRBJ2-7; D perhaps matches TRBD1 (6 bases). Germline V gene lookup returns CDR1 LNHDA and CDR2 SQIVND (reference sequence). CDR3 size: 15 residues. V was pared by 10 bases and J by 4 bases, with 23 bases between. The CDR3: CATQRNPGQTYEQYF. The CDR3 coding sequence is TGTGCCACCCAACGGAACCCCGGACAGACTTACGAGCAGTACTTC.